The 3 T cell receptor beta chains below all came from one sample that was sequenced in a study of Tregs in tolerant kidney transplant recipients (dated by TCRdb to about 2019). Libraries came from the immunoSEQ multiplex PCR assay. TCRdb holds this immuneACCESS table with in-frame rearrangements only. Some clones are missing; in checked studies, unresolved V genes explain under half, and the rest has no known cause. The table for this sample lists tens of thousands of clones; roughly 93% of them were counted only once. Approximately 0.5% of the sample comes from the top ten. The time point label on this specimen signifies: blood sample drawn before combined kidney and bone marrow transplant. This specimen was CD4+ T cells from blood, taken before the transplant. The receptors stem from a human donor who received a combined kidney and bone marrow transplant.

The V and J genes are TRBV5-1 and TRBJ2-1, with 12 nucleotides matching TRBD2. The V and J ends lost 6 bases and 0 bases, in that order; junction bases with no gene match: 16. From germline, CDR1 is SGHRS and CDR2 YFSETQ. The CDR3 sequence is 20 residues long. The CDR3 DNA is TGCGCCAGCACTCACTTTAAAGTGACTAGCGGGAGTTACTCCTACAATGAGCAGTTCTTC. Its protein is CASTHFKVTSGSYSYNEQFF.

The rearrangement links TRBV29-1 to TRBJ2-1; 7 positions agree with TRBD1. Trimming at V came to 6 bases and at J to 2 bases, leaving 25 bases not matched to a gene. The CDR3 sequence is 20 residues long. The germline V gene encodes CDR1 SQVTM and CDR2 ANQGSEA. CDR3 coding DNA: TGCAGCGTCGAAACAGGTTTTCAAGGGGGCTCTCTAGCCCCCTACAATGAGCAGTTCTTC. Its protein is CSVETGFQGGSLAPYNEQFF.

In regard to this clone: One end of the junction fails to match germline, which may point to a read error. Other DNA sequences in the sample encode the same CDR3. The V and J genes are TRBV4-3 and TRBJ1-6, with unresolved D. This CDR3 comprises 15 residues. Germline CDR1 is LGHNA and CDR2 is YSLEER. In DNA, the CDR3 is TGCGCCAGCAGCCAGGCAGAGGGTGGGTATTCCCCCCTCCACTTT. Its translation: CASSQAEGGYSPLHF.